This is a list of T cell receptor beta chains from one sample in a study of CD8+ T cells in alopecia areata. Assay: immunoSEQ multiplex PCR; the TCRdb copy retains only in-frame clones and omits some. Counted here are 110,000 to 150,000 clones, about 60% occurring once; the ten biggest clones make up 5% to 7%. The sample consisted of CD4+ T cells sorted from blood, taken at week 0. The receptors stem from a human donor with alopecia areata. CDR3s include the opening cysteine and the closing phenylalanine or tryptophan. The D gene is left open where the match is weak. For some rows the clone size is stated as once, few or many, or as a class when expanded; others skip it.

V gene: TRBV5-5
J gene: TRBJ2-5
CDR3 length: 15
clone size: .
D gene: .
CDR3 protein: CASSLSGALGETQYF
CDR3 DNA: TGTGCCAGCAGCTTATCGGGGGCGCTGGGAGAGACCCAGTACTTC

V gene: TRBV5-1
J gene: TRBJ1-2
CDR3 length: 16
clone size: .
D gene: .
CDR3 protein: CASSLDPGMEGHGYTF
CDR3 DNA: TGCGCCAGCAGCTTGGACCCGGGAATGGAGGGGCATGGCTACACCTTC

V gene: TRBV5-4
J gene: TRBJ2-5
CDR3 length: 15
clone size: .
D gene: TRBD2
CDR3 protein: CASSLTTGGGETQYF
CDR3 DNA: TGTGCCAGCAGCTTGACCACCGGCGGGGGAGAGACCCAGTACTTC

V gene: TRBV30
J gene: TRBJ2-7
CDR3 length: 14
clone size: .
D gene: .
CDR3 protein: CAWSVRAGSYEQYF
CDR3 DNA: TGTGCCTGGAGTGTACGGGCAGGCTCCTACGAGCAGTACTTC

V gene: TRBV18
J gene: TRBJ2-7
CDR3 length: 16
clone size: .
D gene: TRBD1
CDR3 protein: CASSPIGQGGEYEQYF
CDR3 DNA: TGTGCCAGCTCACCCATCGGACAGGGGGGAGAATACGAGCAGTACTTC

V gene: TRBV5-1
J gene: TRBJ2-5
CDR3 length: 14
clone size: .
D gene: .
CDR3 protein: CASSASPGRETQYF
CDR3 DNA: TGCGCCAGCAGCGCTAGCCCCGGACGAGAGACCCAGTACTTC

V gene: TRBV9
J gene: TRBJ1-1
CDR3 length: 15
clone size: .
D gene: .
CDR3 protein: CASSLVGGHDTEAFF
CDR3 DNA: TGTGCCAGCAGCCTAGTAGGGGGGCACGACACTGAAGCTTTCTTT

V gene: TRBV5-1
J gene: TRBJ1-6
CDR3 length: 12
clone size: once
D gene: .
CDR3 protein: CASSLNSAALHF
CDR3 DNA: TGTGCCAGCAGTCTTAACTCGGCGGCCCTCCACTTT

V gene: TRBV5-1
J gene: TRBJ1-5
CDR3 length: 14
clone size: once
D gene: .
CDR3 protein: CASSEGTANQPQHF
CDR3 DNA: TGCGCCAGCAGCGAGGGAACAGCCAATCAGCCCCAGCATTTT

V gene: TRBV27
J gene: TRBJ1-1
CDR3 length: 14
clone size: .
D gene: TRBD1
CDR3 protein: CASSRQGPNTEAFF
CDR3 DNA: TGTGCCAGCAGCCGACAGGGCCCGAACACTGAAGCTTTCTTT

V gene: TRBV11-3
J gene: TRBJ2-7
CDR3 length: 13
clone size: .
D gene: .
CDR3 protein: CASKGGFEYEQYF
CDR3 DNA: TGTGCCAGCAAGGGGGGGTTTGAATACGAGCAGTACTTC

V gene: TRBV29-1
J gene: TRBJ2-3
CDR3 length: 16
clone size: .
D gene: TRBD2
CDR3 protein: CSVRGLAGSSTDTQYF
CDR3 DNA: TGCAGCGTTAGAGGACTAGCGGGGTCTAGCACAGATACGCAGTATTTT

V gene: TRBV9
J gene: TRBJ1-1
CDR3 length: 13
clone size: .
D gene: .
CDR3 protein: CASSVARNTEAFF
CDR3 DNA: TGTGCCAGCAGCGTAGCGAGGAACACTGAAGCTTTCTTT

V gene: TRBV7-8
J gene: TRBJ1-2
CDR3 length: 13
clone size: .
D gene: .
CDR3 protein: CASSLDVGGGYTF
CDR3 DNA: TGTGCCAGCAGCTTAGATGTGGGAGGAGGCTACACCTTC

V gene: TRBV28
J gene: TRBJ1-2
CDR3 length: 12
clone size: .
D gene: .
CDR3 protein: CASRRDTYGYTF
CDR3 DNA: TGTGCCAGCAGGAGGGACACCTATGGCTACACCTTC

V gene: TRBV7-2
J gene: TRBJ2-1
CDR3 length: 18
clone size: few
D gene: TRBD2
CDR3 protein: CASSSSLLAGGLYNEQFF
CDR3 DNA: TGTGCCAGCAGCTCCTCCCTTCTAGCGGGGGGGCTTTACAATGAGCAGTTCTTC

V gene: TRBV29-1
J gene: TRBJ1-3
CDR3 length: 15
clone size: .
D gene: .
CDR3 protein: CSVEDRPCAGNTIYF
CDR3 DNA: TGCAGCGTGGAAGACAGGCCTTGCGCTGGAAACACCATATATTTT

V gene: TRBV6-5
J gene: TRBJ2-1
CDR3 length: 13
clone size: .
D gene: .
CDR3 protein: CASSGDGYNEQFF
CDR3 DNA: TGTGCCAGCAGTGGGGACGGGTACAATGAGCAGTTCTTC

V gene: TRBV19
J gene: TRBJ1-1
CDR3 length: 13
clone size: .
D gene: .
CDR3 protein: CASNEGVSTEAFF
CDR3 DNA: TGTGCCAGTAACGAAGGGGTAAGCACTGAAGCTTTCTTT

V gene: TRBV11-2
J gene: TRBJ1-1
CDR3 length: 15
clone size: few
D gene: .
CDR3 protein: CASSTQQGRGTEAFF
CDR3 DNA: TGTGCCAGCAGCACCCAACAGGGTAGAGGGACTGAAGCTTTCTTT

V gene: TRBV10-3
J gene: TRBJ2-5
CDR3 length: 16
clone size: .
D gene: TRBD2
CDR3 protein: CAISLTSGGGQETQYF
CDR3 DNA: TGTGCCATCAGCCTGACTAGCGGGGGGGGACAAGAGACCCAGTACTTC

V gene: TRBV14
J gene: TRBJ2-5
CDR3 length: 16
clone size: .
D gene: TRBD1
CDR3 protein: CASSPRTGSYQETQYF
CDR3 DNA: TGTGCCAGCAGCCCGCGGACAGGGTCTTACCAAGAGACCCAGTACTTC

V gene: TRBV30
J gene: TRBJ1-2
CDR3 length: 12
clone size: .
D gene: .
CDR3 protein: CAWSRGNYGYTF
CDR3 DNA: TGTGCCTGGAGTAGAGGGAACTATGGCTACACCTTC

V gene: TRBV30
J gene: TRBJ2-1
CDR3 length: 11
clone size: .
D gene: .
CDR3 protein: CAWGGLNEQFF
CDR3 DNA: TGTGCCTGGGGGGGGCTCAATGAGCAGTTCTTC

V gene: TRBV29-1
J gene: TRBJ1-2
CDR3 length: 12
clone size: few
D gene: TRBD1
CDR3 protein: CSAMDRGDGYTF
CDR3 DNA: TGCAGCGCTATGGACAGGGGAGATGGCTACACCTTC

V gene: TRBV23-1
J gene: TRBJ2-5
CDR3 length: 18
clone size: few
D gene: TRBD2
CDR3 protein: CASTTGTSGGRYQETQYF
CDR3 DNA: TGCGCCAGCACCACCGGGACTAGCGGGGGAAGGTATCAAGAGACCCAGTACTTC

V gene: TRBV4-3
J gene: TRBJ1-2
CDR3 length: 15
clone size: .
D gene: TRBD1
CDR3 protein: CASSQGVAGTGGYTF
CDR3 DNA: TGCGCCAGCAGCCAGGGCGTTGCGGGGACAGGTGGCTACACCTTC

V gene: TRBV5-1
J gene: TRBJ2-5
CDR3 length: 11
clone size: few
D gene: .
CDR3 protein: CASSLTETQYF
CDR3 DNA: TGCGCCAGCAGCTTGACGGAGACCCAGTACTTC